This note documents a single TCR beta chain sequence. TCRdb keeps only in-frame clones here, not all; method: immunoSEQ multiplex PCR. The sample records some 77,000 clones, 80% to 90% being singletons. This sample was taken from a study of OX40 agonist ivuxolimab in advanced cancers. The CDR3 covers 13 residues. CDR1 and CDR2 (germline): LNHNV, YYDKDF (reference sequence). V dropped 2 bases and J dropped 2 bases, with 7 bases sitting between them. This chain connects TRBV15 to TRBJ2-7; D tentatively fits TRBD1 or TRBD2 (5 bases each). The origin of this receptor is an adult with an advanced solid tumor such as melanoma, head and neck, liver or kidney cancer. The specimen was CD4+ or CD8+ T cells sorted from blood, collected in a trial of the OX40 agonist ivuxolimab. The CDR3 sequence: CATSRRDPYEQYF. In DNA, the CDR3 is TGTGCCACCAGCAGAAGGGACCCCTACGAGCAGTACTTC.